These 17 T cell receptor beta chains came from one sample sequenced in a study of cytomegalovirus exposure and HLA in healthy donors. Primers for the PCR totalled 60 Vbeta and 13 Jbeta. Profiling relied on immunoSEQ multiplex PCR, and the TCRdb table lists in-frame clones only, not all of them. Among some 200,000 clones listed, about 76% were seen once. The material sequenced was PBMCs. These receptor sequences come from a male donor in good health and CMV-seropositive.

The CDR3 sequence is CASSLEAGGTGELFF. In DNA form, the CDR3 reads TGTGCCAGCAGCTTGGAGGCAGGGGGCACGGGGGAGCTGTTTTTT. This chain connects TRBV5-4 to TRBJ2-2, with 8 positions matching TRBD1. The CDR3 extends over 15 amino acids. V lost 0 bases and J lost 8; bases outside the gene matches: 6. Germline values: CDR1 SGHNT, CDR2 YYREEE (reference sequence).

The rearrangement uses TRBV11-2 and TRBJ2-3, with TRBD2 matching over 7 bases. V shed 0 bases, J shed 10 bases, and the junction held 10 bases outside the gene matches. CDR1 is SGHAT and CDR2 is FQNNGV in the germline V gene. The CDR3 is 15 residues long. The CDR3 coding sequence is TGTGCCAGCAGCTTAGACGGGCTAGCGGTCGAGGCGCAGTATTTT. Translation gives CASSLDGLAVEAQYF.

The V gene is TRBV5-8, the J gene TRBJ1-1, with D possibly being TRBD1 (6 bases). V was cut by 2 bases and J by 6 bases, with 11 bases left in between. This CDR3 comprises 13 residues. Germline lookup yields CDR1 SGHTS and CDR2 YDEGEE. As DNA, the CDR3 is TGTGCCAGCAGCTTCCAGGGGAGCGCTGAAGCTTTCTTT. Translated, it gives CASSFQGSAEAFF.

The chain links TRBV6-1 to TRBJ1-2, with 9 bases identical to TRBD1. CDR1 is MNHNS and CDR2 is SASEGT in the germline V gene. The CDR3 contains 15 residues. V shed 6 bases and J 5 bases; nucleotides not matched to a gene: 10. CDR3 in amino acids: CASSNTNRGLYGYTF. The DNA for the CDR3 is TGTGCCAGCAGCAATACAAACAGGGGGCTTTATGGCTACACCTTC.

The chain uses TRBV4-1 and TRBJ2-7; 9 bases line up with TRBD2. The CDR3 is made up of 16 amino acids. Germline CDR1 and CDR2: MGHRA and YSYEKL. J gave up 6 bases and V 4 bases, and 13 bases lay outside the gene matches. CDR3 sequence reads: CASSPLAGVVSGEQYF. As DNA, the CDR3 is TGCGCCAGCAGCCCCTTAGCGGGAGTGGTTTCGGGCGAGCAGTACTTC.

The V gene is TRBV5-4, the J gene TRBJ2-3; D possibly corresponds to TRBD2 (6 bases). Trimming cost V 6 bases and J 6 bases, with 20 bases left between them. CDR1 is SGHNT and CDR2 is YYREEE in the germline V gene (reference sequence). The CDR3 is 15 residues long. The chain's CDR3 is CASMPGLASTDTQYF. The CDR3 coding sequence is TGTGCCAGCATGCCGGGTCTAGCGTCAACCGATACGCAGTATTTT.

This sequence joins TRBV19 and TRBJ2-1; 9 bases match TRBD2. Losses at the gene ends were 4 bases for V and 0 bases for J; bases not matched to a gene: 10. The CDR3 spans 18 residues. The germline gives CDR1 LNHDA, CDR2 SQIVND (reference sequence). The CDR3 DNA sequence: TGTGCCAGTAGTACACTAGCGGGTCGGATAAGCTCCTACAATGAGCAGTTCTTC. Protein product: CASSTLAGRISSYNEQFF.

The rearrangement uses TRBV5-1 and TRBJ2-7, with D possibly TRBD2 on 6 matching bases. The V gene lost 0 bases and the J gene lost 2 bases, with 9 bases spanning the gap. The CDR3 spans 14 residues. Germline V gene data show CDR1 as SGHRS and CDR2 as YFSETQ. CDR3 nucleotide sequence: TGCGCCAGCAGCTTGGGCGGGGCCACCTACGAGCAGTACTTC. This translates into CASSLGGATYEQYF.

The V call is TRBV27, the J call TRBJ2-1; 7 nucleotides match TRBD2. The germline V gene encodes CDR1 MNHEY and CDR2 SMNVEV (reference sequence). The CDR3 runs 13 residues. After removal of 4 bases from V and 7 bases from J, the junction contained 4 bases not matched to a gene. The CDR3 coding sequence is TGTGCCAGCAGTTCGCTAGCGGTTAATGAGCAGTTCTTC. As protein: CASSSLAVNEQFF.

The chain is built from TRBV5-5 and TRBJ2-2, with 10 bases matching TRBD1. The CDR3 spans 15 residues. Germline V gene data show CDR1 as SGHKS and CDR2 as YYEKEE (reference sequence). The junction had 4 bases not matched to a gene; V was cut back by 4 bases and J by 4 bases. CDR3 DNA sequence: TGTGCCAGCAGCCCATGGACAGGGGGCACCGGGGAGCTGTTTTTT. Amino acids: CASSPWTGGTGELFF.

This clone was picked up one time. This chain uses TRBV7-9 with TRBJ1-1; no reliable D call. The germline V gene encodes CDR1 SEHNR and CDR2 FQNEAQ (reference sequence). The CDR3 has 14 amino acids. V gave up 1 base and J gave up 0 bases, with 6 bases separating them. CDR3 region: CASSLGEMNTEAFF. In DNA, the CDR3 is TGTGCCAGCAGCTTAGGGGAGATGAACACTGAAGCTTTCTTT.

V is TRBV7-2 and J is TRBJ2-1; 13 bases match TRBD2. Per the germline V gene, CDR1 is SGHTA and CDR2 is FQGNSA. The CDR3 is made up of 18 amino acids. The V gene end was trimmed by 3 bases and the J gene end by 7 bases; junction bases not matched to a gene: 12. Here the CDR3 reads CASSLQTSGGALRNEQFF. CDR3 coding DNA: TGTGCCAGCAGCTTGCAAACTAGCGGGGGGGCGTTGAGGAATGAGCAGTTCTTC.

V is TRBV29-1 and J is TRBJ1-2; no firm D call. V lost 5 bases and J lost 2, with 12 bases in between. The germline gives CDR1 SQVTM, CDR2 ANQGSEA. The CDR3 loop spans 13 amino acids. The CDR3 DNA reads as TGCAGCGTTCGGGAGTTAAGGAACTATGGCTACACCTTC. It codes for CSVRELRNYGYTF.

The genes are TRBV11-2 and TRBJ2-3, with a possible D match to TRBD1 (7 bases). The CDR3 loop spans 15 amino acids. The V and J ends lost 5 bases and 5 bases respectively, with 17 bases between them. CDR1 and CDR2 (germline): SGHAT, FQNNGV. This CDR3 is CASSQGGPRGDTQYF. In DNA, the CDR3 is TGTGCCAGCAGCCAGGGGGGTCCTAGAGGAGATACGCAGTATTTT.

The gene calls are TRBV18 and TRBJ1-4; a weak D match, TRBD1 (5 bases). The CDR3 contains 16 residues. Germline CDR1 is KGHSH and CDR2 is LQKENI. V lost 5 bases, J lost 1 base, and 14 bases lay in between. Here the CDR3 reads CASSSYYGGTNEKLFF. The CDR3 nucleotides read TGTGCCAGCTCATCATATTACGGGGGAACTAATGAAAAACTGTTTTTT.

The CDR3 DNA reads TGTGCCAGCAGCGCTGCTAGGGAGAGCTACAATGAGCAGTTCTTC. As protein: CASSAARESYNEQFF. J is TRBJ2-1 and V is TRBV9, with a weak D call TRBD2 (5 bases). The CDR3 runs to 15 residues. Trimming left V 3 bases short and J 3 bases short, with 13 bases between. The germline V gene encodes CDR1 SGDLS and CDR2 YYNGEE.

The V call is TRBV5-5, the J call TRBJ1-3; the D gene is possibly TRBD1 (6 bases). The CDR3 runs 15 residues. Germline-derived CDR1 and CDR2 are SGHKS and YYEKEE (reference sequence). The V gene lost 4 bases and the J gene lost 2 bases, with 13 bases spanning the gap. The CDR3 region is CASSMDSNTGNTIYF. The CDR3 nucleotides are TGTGCCAGCAGCATGGACAGCAACACTGGAAACACCATATATTTT.